This T cell receptor (beta chain) was documented in a study of T cell responses to AZD1222 COVID-19 vaccine (dated by TCRdb to the early 2020s). In the study overall: AZD1222 recipients with second doses at about 4 weeks or about 12 weeks were pooled, because spike-specific TCR depth and breadth did not differ between schedules. TCR sequencing was performed for roughly 240 trial participants, of whom 207 were given two doses of AZD1222 and around 26 were given two doses of MenACWY control vaccine. Trial participants were enrolled by age into subgroups of 18-55, 56-69 and 70-plus years, and around 150, 29 and 61 TCR-sequenced participants, respectively, were included in these subgroups.

The investigation overall reported the following: Most participants were white British and females outnumbered males, and the authors suggested that clonal diversity may have been underestimated. Epitopes outside the regions mutated in the B.1.351 and B.1.1.7 variants were reportedly recognized by nearly half of the unique spike-specific TCRs. No day 14 peak-response samples were available, so repertoires were characterized only after the peak T cell response. The whole spike protein was spanned by vaccine-associated CD4 TCRs, and dominant responses were seen in regions 160-218 and 743-854. Only a handful of AZD1222 recipients were SARS-CoV-2 seropositive at baseline, limiting conclusions about previously exposed vaccinees. The 56-69-year group was small, and its depth increase did not reach significance, likely because of low power. After two AZD1222 doses, both the breadth and the depth of spike-specific TCRs were significantly higher than at day 0 and than in MenACWY recipients.

The CDR3 regions of human TCRbeta chains were analyzed by immunosequencing. On the study's bioinformatics: TCRs in the repertoires were compared against a reference library of SARS-CoV-2-specific TCRs that had been generated with the MIRA antigen-specificity platform. Breadth was defined as the fraction of unique TCRs that were SARS-CoV-2-associated. Depth was defined as the fraction of total T cells that were SARS-CoV-2-associated. Using the MIRA data, every spike-specific TCR was mapped to the spike region that the TCR reacted to and assigned to either a CD4 or a CD8 class. Log10-transformed breadth and depth values were compared by one-way ANOVA with Sidak's multiple comparisons tests. TCRdb took this table from immuneACCESS and kept in-frame rearrangements with V and J called. Such tables lack part of the clones; where checked against another copy, unresolved V genes explain under half of the gap, and the rest is unexplained. V, J and clone size derive from that table, while D and trimming were established from the DNA sequence. This sample gives 150,000 to 200,000 clones in total; less than 90% of them show up just once. The ten largest clones represent roughly 1.7% of the sample.

V and J lose 3 bases and 5 bases, and a span of 7 bases separates them. The CDR3 spans 12 residues, from the cysteine through the phenylalanine. CDR3 DNA is the only sequence kept; it has 36 bases, read in frame from the first base. The germline V gene specifies SGHAT as CDR1 and FQNNGV as CDR2. In light of the paper, this sample's time point label describes: baseline before first vaccination. Samples from vaccinated people were obtained from the UK trials COV001 and COV002, which included a single-blind randomized controlled phase 2/3 trial of AZD1222 (ChAdOx1 nCoV-19) in healthy adults. Trial participant PBMC samples were collected at day 0 and day 28 after the second dose for TCRbeta chain sequencing. Note on this clone: Its antigen is currently not known. No quality values exist for individual bases; no much larger clone is one base distant.

The starting material was peripheral blood, obtained on day 0 of AZD1222 vaccination. The source is an adult in good health. Recombination linked TRBV11-2 to TRBJ2-5; a confident D gene designation cannot be given. The DNA reads TGTGCCAGCAGCTTTGCGCCCGAGACCCAGTACTTC. This yields the protein CASSFAPETQYF. The reference TRBV11-2 and TRBJ2-5 proteins fill in what lies around the CDR3, so the full variable domain reads EAGVAQSPRYKIIEKRQSVAFWCNPISGHATLYWYQQILGQGPKLLIQFQNNGVVDDSQLPKDRFSAERLKGVDSTLKIQPAKLEDSAVYLCASSFAPETQYFGPGTRLLVL.